This entry describes one T cell receptor beta chain. This sample was taken from a study of control samples from healthy donors and cancer patients. Data came from immunoSEQ multiplex PCR; TCRdb stores just in-frame clones and leaves some out. The table has more than 50,000 clones, roughly 85% seen once. The receptor was derived from a man aged 40-49 years in good health. Sequenced material: blood.

Written as DNA, the CDR3 is TGTGCCAGTAGATCGACCGACAGGGGGTACGAGCAGTACTTC. Amino acids: CASRSTDRGYEQYF. This chain connects TRBV19 to TRBJ2-7; the match to TRBD1 covers 9 bases. CDR1 LNHDA and CDR2 SQIVND come from the germline V gene (reference sequence). This CDR3 spans 14 amino acids. The V gene end was trimmed by 6 bases and the J gene end by 4 bases; junction bases not matched to a gene: 7.